The source of this T cell receptor (beta chain) is a study of PD-L1 blockade in urothelial cancer. The wider study: Specimens of blood held a median count of 141,255 T cells.

This CDR3 contains 15 residues. Germline V lookup: CDR1 KGHSH, CDR2 LQKENI. The junction had 12 bases not matched to a gene; V was cut back by 5 bases and J by 8 bases. Each patient supplied 1 to 8 pretreatment and on-treatment samples. The protocol was immunoSEQ multiplex PCR, while the TCRdb copy is restricted to in-frame clones and leaves out a portion. The sample holds fewer than 50,000 clones, over 75% seen once. The input for sequencing was PBMCs, taken around atezolizumab (anti-PD-L1) treatment. The chain has TRBV18 and TRBJ1-2; 9 bases are a match to TRBD1. This clonotype was obtained from an older man with urothelial cancer. The CDR3 region has the DNA TGTGCCAGCTCATCGGGACAGGGAAAGATAATCGGCTACACCTTC. Translated: CASSSGQGKIIGYTF.